The 16 T cell receptor beta chains presented below share a single source sample, sequenced in a study of blood T cell repertoires in COVID-19. Here immunoSEQ multiplex PCR was the method, and the copy in TCRdb shows in-frame clones only, minus some. The table lists a few hundred thousand clones, around 89% of them singletons. The sample consisted of peripheral blood. These receptor sequences come from a woman aged 55-70 years with COVID-19, enrolled during active disease.

This rearrangement joins TRBV4-2 to TRBJ2-5; 9 nucleotides line up with TRBD1. Unmatched junction bases numbered 3, after V lost 2 bases and J lost 5 bases. The V gene's germline CDR1 is LGHNA and CDR2 YNFKEQ. There are 14 residues in the CDR3. The CDR3 DNA is TGTGCCAGCAGCCAAACAGGGGGCCAGGAGACCCAGTACTTC. It encodes CASSQTGGQETQYF.

The chain combines TRBV12-5 with TRBJ2-1; D ambiguous. The CDR3 has 12 amino acids. Germline V lookup: CDR1 LGHNT, CDR2 FRNRAP. The CDR3 loop is CAIDSSYNEQFF. CDR3 bases: TGTGCCATCGATAGCTCCTACAATGAGCAGTTCTTC.

V usage is TRBV7-8 and J usage is TRBJ1-1; D is possibly TRBD1 (5 bases). V was pared by 4 bases and J by 1 base, with 13 bases between. Germline V gene data show CDR1 as SGHVS and CDR2 as FQNEAQ. The length of the CDR3 is 15 residues. In DNA form, the CDR3 reads TGTGCCAGCAGCTCATGGGGGGAAGGGAACACTGAAGCTTTCTTT. Translating it yields CASSSWGEGNTEAFF.

This rearrangement joins TRBV5-1 to TRBJ1-3; D is perhaps TRBD1 (5 bases). CDR3 length equals 16 residues. The V gene lost 0 bases and the J gene lost 0 bases, with 10 bases spanning the gap. Germline CDR1 reads SGHRS; CDR2 reads YFSETQ. The CDR3 loop is CASSLGQLSSGNTIYF. As DNA, the CDR3 is TGCGCCAGCAGCTTGGGACAGCTGAGCTCTGGAAACACCATATATTTT.

V usage is TRBV6-5 and J usage is TRBJ2-7; D is perhaps TRBD1 (6 bases). Germline V lookup: CDR1 MNHEY, CDR2 SVGAGI. This CDR3 spans 11 amino acids. The V and J ends lost 7 bases and 6 bases respectively, with 10 bases between them. The CDR3 DNA sequence: TGTGCCAGCACGGGACACGGCGAGCAGTACTTC. It encodes CASTGHGEQYF.

The chain recombines TRBV7-3 with TRBJ1-3, with 9 bases fitting TRBD1. The J segment lost 3 bases and the V segment lost 3 bases, leaving 3 bases of the junction unmatched. The CDR3 loop spans 15 amino acids. The germline gives CDR1 SGHTA, CDR2 FQGTGA. CDR3 sequence reads: CASSLTGGNGNTIYF. The CDR3 region has the DNA TGTGCCAGCAGCTTGACAGGGGGAAATGGAAACACCATATATTTT.

The chain couples TRBV15 to TRBJ1-1, with 9 bases fitting TRBD1. Germline V lookup: CDR1 LNHNV, CDR2 YYDKDF (reference sequence). Trimming removed 3 bases from V and 11 bases from J; junction bases left unmatched: 4. The CDR3 has 12 amino acids. Here the CDR3 reads CATSSGTGYAFF. CDR3 DNA sequence: TGTGCCACCAGCAGCGGGACAGGGTACGCTTTCTTT.

The chain recombines TRBV3-1 (or the pseudogene TRBV3-2) with TRBJ1-2; D remains ambiguous. CDR3 size: 14 residues. Per germline, CDR1 LGHDT and CDR2 YNNKEL (reference sequence). Between the trimmed V and J ends, which lost 1 base and 4 bases, there was a span of 10 bases. As DNA, the CDR3 is TGTGCCAGCAGCCAAGGTGGGCAGTCCTATGGCTACACCTTC. Translating it yields CASSQGGQSYGYTF.

The chain couples TRBV29-1 to TRBJ2-2; 7 positions match TRBD1. Trimming at V came to 7 bases and at J to 6 bases, leaving 11 bases not matched to a gene. Per the germline V gene, CDR1 is SQVTM and CDR2 is ANQGSEA. The CDR3 is made up of 14 amino acids. The CDR3 region is CSAKGQTSAGELFF. CDR3 in DNA: TGCAGCGCCAAGGGACAGACCTCCGCCGGGGAGCTGTTTTTT.

The chain joins TRBV4-1 to TRBJ1-1; D not certain. Germline assignment: CDR1 MGHRA and CDR2 YSYEKL. The CDR3 runs 16 residues. With 0 bases removed from V and 3 bases from J, the gap between germline ends came to 14 bases. CDR3 amino acids: CASSQERHLLDTEAFF. The CDR3 DNA sequence: TGCGCCAGCAGCCAAGAAAGACACTTACTGGACACTGAAGCTTTCTTT.

This chain joins TRBV2 and TRBJ1-5; D remains unclear. The V gene's germline CDR1 is SNHLY and CDR2 FYNNEI. The length of the CDR3 is 15 residues. Trimming took 4 bases from V and 0 from J, leaving 10 bases between them. Here the CDR3 reads CASSGRAYSNQPQHF. For the CDR3, the DNA is TGTGCCAGCAGTGGGAGGGCCTATAGCAATCAGCCCCAGCATTTT.

The chain links TRBV23-1 to TRBJ1-1, with D tentatively TRBD1 (5 bases). TRBV23-1 is annotated as an ORF whose role is uncertain. CDR3 length equals 20 residues. Trimming removed 1 base from V and 0 bases from J, with 24 bases in between. CDR3: CASSQLERTGPSRMNTEAFF. The CDR3 coding sequence is TGCGCCAGCAGTCAATTGGAGCGTACAGGTCCATCCCGCATGAACACTGAAGCTTTCTTT.

V usage is TRBV3-1 (or the pseudogene TRBV3-2) and J usage is TRBJ1-3; perhaps TRBD1 as D (5 bases). The CDR3 is 17 residues long. V was trimmed by 4 bases and J by 2 bases, leaving 18 bases between them. CDR1 is LGHDT, CDR2 YNNKEL, per germline (reference sequence). CDR3 coding DNA: TGTGCCAGCAGCCCCCGGGGGAGGGCTAACACTGGAAACACCATATATTTT. Protein product: CASSPRGRANTGNTIYF.

This clone was counted a single time. V usage is TRBV28 and J usage is TRBJ1-3; the match to TRBD1 covers 7 bases. CDR1 and CDR2 from the germline V gene are MDHEN and SYDVKM. The CDR3 is 15 residues long. The J segment lost 2 bases and the V segment lost 2 bases, leaving 3 bases of the junction unmatched. The CDR3 DNA follows: TGTGCCAGCAGTTTACCCGGGACAGCTGGAAACACCATATATTTT. As protein: CASSLPGTAGNTIYF.

The chain recombines TRBV6-5 with TRBJ2-7; TRBD2 aligns across 7 bases. CDR3 length: 13 amino acids. The germline V gene has CDR1 MNHEY and CDR2 SVGAGI. V lost 6 bases and J lost 5; bases outside the gene matches: 7. The CDR3 region has the DNA TGTGCCAGCAGGGACCCGGGAGGAGACGAGCAGTACTTC. This codes for CASRDPGGDEQYF.

This chain links TRBV5-4 with TRBJ1-1; D might be TRBD1 (6 bases). This CDR3 is built from 13 residues. The V gene's germline CDR1 is SGHNT and CDR2 YYREEE (reference sequence). Between the trimmed V and J ends, which lost 5 bases and 2 bases, there was a span of 10 bases. The CDR3 bases are TGTGCCAGCAGTATAGGGGGAAACACTGAAGCTTTCTTT. Protein: CASSIGGNTEAFF.